The 23 T cell receptor beta chains below all came from one sample that was sequenced in a study of blood T cell repertoires in COVID-19. Assay used: immunoSEQ multiplex PCR; TCRdb lists only in-frame clones, some missing. The sample carries around 250,000 clones, 75% to 90% recorded once. The sequenced sample consisted of peripheral blood. All receptors derive from a human donor in a cohort sampled during active COVID-19.

V is TRBV29-1 and J is TRBJ1-2; the D is unclear. Trimming pared 6 bases from V and 3 bases from J, leaving 11 bases between. The CDR3 totals 12 residues. The germline V gene has CDR1 SQVTM and CDR2 ANQGSEA. CDR3: CSVINKHYGYTF. As DNA, the CDR3 is TGCAGCGTCATAAATAAGCACTATGGCTACACCTTC.

The CDR3 DNA reads TGCAGCGTTGAATCGTCCGAAAAACTGTTTTTT. Encoded protein: CSVESSEKLFF. The chain joins TRBV29-1 to TRBJ1-4; the D is unclear. Per the germline V gene, CDR1 is SQVTM and CDR2 is ANQGSEA. Trimming removed 2 bases from V and 8 bases from J, with 6 bases in between. The CDR3 runs 11 residues.

The V and J genes are TRBV11-2 and TRBJ1-4; D perhaps matches TRBD1 (5 bases). Germline CDR1 SGHAT, CDR2 FQNNGV. There are 19 residues in the CDR3. The germline V and J ends were trimmed by 1 base and 7 bases, with 25 bases remaining between them. The CDR3 region has the DNA TGTGCCAGCAGCTTAGTGGGAGGGAACAGGCAGAGGGCATCTGAAAAACTGTTTTTT. Translating it yields CASSLVGGNRQRASEKLFF.

In this sample, this clone turned up a few times. The chain couples TRBV19 to TRBJ2-5, with a tentative D call TRBD1 (5 bases). V lost 3 bases to trimming and J lost 5 bases, with 16 bases between them. This CDR3 has 15 residues. Germline V lookup: CDR1 LNHDA, CDR2 SQIVND (reference sequence). CDR3 protein: CASSMGKGLGETQYF. CDR3 nucleotides: TGTGCCAGTAGTATGGGGAAGGGGCTAGGGGAGACCCAGTACTTC.

V and J are TRBV6-5 and TRBJ1-2, with TRBD1 identical over 8 bases. CDR1 and CDR2 from the germline V gene are MNHEY and SVGAGI. This CDR3 is built from 15 residues. The J segment lost 4 bases and the V segment lost 2 bases, leaving 6 bases of the junction unmatched. The CDR3 protein is CASSYNSGTGYGYTF. Written as DNA, the CDR3 is TGTGCCAGCAGTTACAACAGCGGGACAGGCTATGGCTACACCTTC.

The chain employs TRBV29-1 and TRBJ2-3; TRBD2 matches 7 bases. Looked up from germline, CDR1 is SQVTM and CDR2 is ANQGSEA. Trimming took 2 bases from V and 6 from J; bases not matched to a gene: 5. The CDR3 is 13 residues long. The CDR3, as DNA: TGCAGCGTTGAACTACTAGCGAAGGATACGCAGTATTTT. This translates into CSVELLAKDTQYF.

The V and J genes are TRBV7-2 and TRBJ1-3; D ambiguous. V lost 7 bases and J lost 4, with 17 bases in between. This CDR3 spans 15 amino acids. Germline CDR1 and CDR2: SGHTA and FQGNSA. CDR3 loop: CASILGEMSGNTIYF. As DNA, the CDR3 is TGTGCCAGCATCCTGGGCGAGATGTCGGGAAACACCATATATTTT.

The gene calls are TRBV29-1 and TRBJ1-4; tentatively, D is TRBD1 (6 bases). Germline values: CDR1 SQVTM, CDR2 ANQGSEA. The CDR3 loop spans 14 amino acids. The V end lost 7 bases, the J end lost 12 bases, and 24 bases lay between the germline ends. The CDR3 loop is CSGLTWDNGGELFF. The CDR3 DNA reads as TGCAGCGGACTTACTTGGGACAACGGCGGCGAACTGTTTTTT.

This rearrangement joins TRBV11-2 to TRBJ2-7; possible D gene TRBD1, 5 bases. The CDR3 has 12 amino acids. Germline values: CDR1 SGHAT, CDR2 FQNNGV. Trimming stripped 5 bases from V and 3 bases from J, with 8 bases between. The CDR3 here is CASSPDSYEQYF. CDR3 coding DNA: TGTGCCAGCAGCCCTGACAGCTACGAGCAGTACTTC.

The CDR3 coding sequence is TGCAGTGCTAGTCGCGATGTCTATGGCTACACCTTC. This gives the protein CSASRDVYGYTF. V is TRBV20-1 and J is TRBJ1-2, with D uncertain. Germline V gene sequence: CDR1 DFQATT, CDR2 SNEGSKA (reference sequence). The V end lost 3 bases, the J end lost 4 bases, and 9 bases lay between the germline ends. The CDR3 consists of 12 residues.

The rearrangement joins TRBV7-2 to TRBJ1-2, with 8 bases lining up with TRBD1. CDR3 size: 14 residues. V trimming: 3 bases; J trimming: 4 bases; junction bases outside the gene matches: 4. Per the germline V gene, CDR1 is SGHTA and CDR2 is FQGNSA. The CDR3 bases are TGTGCCAGCAGCTTCGGGACAGGTCCCTATGGCTACACCTTC. It translates to CASSFGTGPYGYTF.

The V call is TRBV6-4, the J call TRBJ1-6, with a tentative D call TRBD1 (6 bases). The CDR3 spans 14 residues. Germline V gives CDR1 MRHNA, CDR2 SNTAGT. V was shortened by 3 bases and J by 7 bases, with 10 bases between the two germline ends. CDR3 in DNA: TGTGCCAGCAGTGAAGGCCAGGGGAATTCACCCCTCCACTTT. As protein: CASSEGQGNSPLHF.

This sequence joins TRBV27 and TRBJ1-2, with TRBD1 matching 7 bases. In germline, CDR1 is MNHEY, CDR2 SMNVEV (reference sequence). V dropped 6 bases and J dropped 0; count of bases not matched to a gene: 7. The CDR3 length is 15 residues. This chain's CDR3 is CASSRQGLSNYGYTF. For the CDR3, the DNA is TGTGCCAGCAGCCGACAGGGCCTCTCTAACTATGGCTACACCTTC.

This clone was counted once. The chain couples TRBV7-2 to TRBJ2-7, with TRBD1 matching over 7 bases. This CDR3 is built from 16 residues. The V gene end was trimmed by 5 bases and the J gene end by 2 bases; junction bases not matched to a gene: 12. CDR1 is SGHTA and CDR2 is FQGNSA in the germline V gene. CDR3 coding DNA: TGTGCCAGCAGCCTAGGGACCGGGACAGCAACCTACGAGCAGTACTTC. Residues: CASSLGTGTATYEQYF.

The V and J genes are TRBV15 and TRBJ2-5; D ambiguous. Trimming removed 3 bases from V and 5 bases from J, with 19 bases in between. CDR3 length: 16 amino acids. In germline, CDR1 is LNHNV, CDR2 YYDKDF (reference sequence). The CDR3 DNA reads TGTGCCACCAGCAGCTCCCCCGGTGGATCGGAGGAGACCCAGTACTTC. It codes for CATSSSPGGSEETQYF.

The chain joins TRBV15 to TRBJ2-1, with 8 bases lining up with TRBD2. Unmatched junction bases numbered 12, after V lost 4 bases and J lost 1 base. The CDR3 runs 18 residues. CDR1 is LNHNV, CDR2 YYDKDF, per germline (reference sequence). Here the CDR3 reads CATSTRIGGLGSYNEQFF. The CDR3 region has the DNA TGTGCCACCAGCACCCGAATCGGGGGACTAGGGTCCTACAATGAGCAGTTCTTC.

This chain joins TRBV24-1 and TRBJ1-2; 7 nucleotides align to TRBD1. Per the germline V gene, CDR1 is KGHDR and CDR2 is SFDVKD. J was trimmed by 4 bases and V by 3 bases; bases with no gene match: 13. The CDR3 runs to 17 residues. The DNA for the CDR3 is TGTGCCACCAGTGATCCCCGAGGAGGGGGCAACATCTATGGCTACACCTTC. Translated, it gives CATSDPRGGGNIYGYTF.

This clone was found once. The J gene is TRBJ1-1, the V gene TRBV7-3, with a possible D match to TRBD1 (5 bases). Germline V lookup: CDR1 SGHTA, CDR2 FQGTGA. The CDR3 is made up of 13 amino acids. Trimming shortened V by 0 bases and J by 11 bases, and 13 bases separated the two germline ends. CDR3 residues: CASSLTLGAGAFF. CDR3 in DNA: TGTGCCAGCAGCTTAACGTTAGGGGCCGGGGCTTTCTTT.

The chain has TRBV6-2 or TRBV6-3 and TRBJ1-2; 7 bases are shared with TRBD1. J gave up 8 bases and V 2 bases, and 5 bases lay outside the gene matches. Germline V lookup: CDR1 MNHEY, CDR2 SVGEGT. The CDR3 runs 13 residues. The CDR3 DNA is TGTGCCAGCAGTTACGCGTCAGGGGGAGGCTACACCTTC. Its protein product is CASSYASGGGYTF.

The CDR3 DNA reads as TGTGCCAGCAGTGATAGCGGGGGGAGCCAAGATACGCAGTATTTT. This translates into CASSDSGGSQDTQYF. The gene calls are TRBV2 and TRBJ2-3, with 10 bases that match TRBD2. J gave up 5 bases and V 3 bases, and 5 bases lay outside the gene matches. The CDR3 totals 15 residues. CDR1 SNHLY and CDR2 FYNNEI come from the germline V gene.

This clone was found a few times. The chain recombines TRBV4-2 with TRBJ2-2; D might be TRBD2 (6 bases). The CDR3 is 15 residues long. Germline CDR1 and CDR2: LGHNA and YNFKEQ. Trimming took 9 bases from V and 1 from J, leaving 15 bases between them. As DNA, the CDR3 is TGTGCCAGTGCGGGACGTGTAGTGAACACCGGGGAGCTGTTTTTT. Translation gives CASAGRVVNTGELFF.

The rearrangement links TRBV11-2 to TRBJ1-6; D is uncertain. The CDR3 consists of 13 residues. Germline CDR1 reads SGHAT; CDR2 reads FQNNGV. V was pared by 0 bases and J by 10 bases, with 7 bases between. CDR3 DNA: TGTGCCAGCAGCTTAGAAAGGAGGTCACCCCTCCACTTT. Translated: CASSLERRSPLHF.

The chain couples TRBV5-1 to TRBJ2-2; D is unclear. Per germline, CDR1 SGHRS and CDR2 YFSETQ. CDR3 length: 15 residues. The V end was cut by 5 bases, the J end by 1 base, with 12 bases between. CDR3 coding DNA: TGCGCCAGCAGATTTGTTACGGGGAACACCGGGGAGCTGTTTTTT. This gives the protein CASRFVTGNTGELFF.